This T cell receptor (beta chain) was profiled in a study of blood T cells in healthy people across ages (dated by TCRdb to between 2015 and 2016). For context, the study as a whole: In model experiments, roughly one uniquely barcoded TCR beta cDNA molecule per two T cells was captured by template switching. The study analyzed two additional independent replicas of 1 million unique cDNA reads from the same blood draw for two donors, one aged 18 to 29 and one aged 80 or older. To avoid experimental bias, donors of different ages were distributed randomly across sequencing lanes. The study measured age-related changes in TCR beta repertoire diversity using deep sequencing normalized with unique cDNA molecular identifiers. Four age groups were formed from the donors: young (average about 15 years), middle-aged (around 37), aged (roughly 56) and long-lived (less than 85).

The library was built by means of 5' RACE. Sequencing used an Illumina HiSeq 2500. A second PCR of roughly 7 to 11 cycles was performed with a sample-barcoded 5' primer and a J-beta primer mix. A template-switch 5' adaptor carrying 12 random nucleotides introduced a unique molecular identifier onto each TCR beta cDNA molecule. At least 2.5 million CDR3-containing paired-end reads were obtained from each sample. First-strand cDNA was synthesized from all RNA with the Mint cDNA synthesis kit, primed by a TRBC-specific oligonucleotide. All cDNA was treated with uracil-DNA glycosylase and then went through a first 18-cycle PCR with the universal primers M1SS and BC2_uni_R. The authors processed their data as follows. For normalization, 1 million high-quality reads were randomly selected from each sample, with every read carrying a distinct molecular identifier. Reads with shared molecular identifiers were discarded instead of being binned into consensus sequences. MiTCR, run with a Q25 quality threshold and the strictest error-elimination algorithm, handled CDR3 identification, clonotype clustering and error correction. A nonparametric unseen species model using Euler transformation provided a lower-bound estimate of total TCR beta diversity. The public reads were reprocessed in TCRdb via fastp at Q25 and MiXCR, keeping in-frame beta chains. Rows matching on CDR3 protein sequence are summarized as one entry with the most common DNA and genes. For this entry, the V and J calls and clone size follow TCRdb and not the study's own pipeline. The sample data list 850,000 to 1,000,000 distinct CDR3 sequences, and roughly 48% of these were observed just once. Around an eighth of the sample is taken by the ten largest.

The donors were roughly 38 Caucasian individuals from Russia, aged roughly 6 to 90 years, who were systemically healthy. Approximately 9.7 milliliters of peripheral blood were drawn from each donor into EDTA-treated Vacutainer tubes. Ficoll-Paque density-gradient centrifugation was used to isolate PBMCs, with at least 7 million per sample. Total RNA, at least 5 micrograms per sample, was extracted from PBMCs with Trizol reagent. Naive CD45RAhigh/CD27high T cell percentages were measured by flow cytometry on a PBMC aliquot from every donor. The CDR3 has 12 amino acids, counting the end cysteine and phenylalanine. The retained sequence is limited to the CDR3, 36 bases, with the frame set at the first base. V is trimmed back by 6 bases and J by 3 bases, and the junction contains 3 bases that no gene match accounts for. According to the germline V gene (reference sequence), CDR1 reads DFQATT and CDR2 reads SNEGSKA.

This clonotype was counted a few times. There is no known antigen for this receptor. Base qualities are not at hand, and no much larger clone is one base apart. Results the study describes overall, beyond this receptor: As age increased, observed TCR beta diversity per million T cells dropped in a roughly linear way, and a significant reduction was already evident by age 40. Bulk unsorted PBMC profiling prevented conclusive comparison of naive and antigen-experienced compartments. Estimates of total diversity based on one million sequenced T cells were considered lower bounds and underestimates. The long-lived group showed more naive CD4+ T cells, fewer expanded clones and increased TCR diversity than the aged group, suggesting age selection. Because the CMV infection status of the donors was unknown, age-related changes in expanded clonotypes may potentially have been confounded. The percentage of naive T cells measured by flow cytometry correlated strongly with observed TCR beta diversity.

The material sequenced was blood. This receptor was obtained from a young man in good health. The sequence links TRBV20-1 to TRBJ1-1, with 8 bases matching TRBD1. CDR3 sequence: CSAKTGDTEAFF. DNA sequence: TGCAGTGCCAAGACAGGGGACACTGAAGCTTTCTTT.